This T cell receptor (beta chain) was obtained from a study of T cell clonotyping in hematopoietic cell transplantation (dated by TCRdb to about 2021). As for the study more broadly: Recipient samples taken before transplant were obtained following cytoreduction. In the study, 135 blood samples were gathered from under 45 consecutive transplant recipients and their related donors. Recruitment of patients was conducted between late 2015 and January 2017, and follow-up was continued until late 2020 or death.

The full study reports these points: Broader posttransplant TCR repertoire diversity was predicted by donor and pretransplant recipient Inverse Simpson Index values. Recipient repertoires showed only a small fraction of overlap with donor repertoires, and over 97% appeared de novo at the given depth. After transplant, TCR diversity in recipients dropped, and pathologically expanded clonotypes increased progressively from day 30 to day 180. The sample size was limited, and because cells were not sorted, the contributions of CD4 and CD8 repertoires could not be separated.

CDR1 and CDR2 (SQVTM, ANQGSEA) derive from the germline V gene. V lost 5 bases and J lost 5 bases; the stretch between them is 9 bases long. The CDR3 runs 12 amino acids, cysteine and phenylalanine included. Only CDR3 DNA remains: 36 bases, in frame from the first base. For this clone: Its binding antigen is unknown. No per-base quality is available; no much larger clone lies one base away.

The time point label for this specimen denotes: recipient sample about 28 days before transplant, after cytoreduction. Blood samples were obtained from recipients approximately 28 days before transplant and at days 30, 100 and 180 after transplant. Nuclei Lysis Solution was used to extract genomic DNA from fresh or cryopreserved unfractionated peripheral blood mononuclear cells. With the immunoSEQ assay, which is a bias-controlled multiplex PCR relying on V- and J-specific primers, TCR beta CDR3 regions were amplified from genomic DNA. A proprietary barcode and Illumina adapter sequences were added to the CDR3 amplicons in a second PCR step. An Illumina MiSeq instrument was used to sequence the CDR3 libraries. From the authors' description of their analysis: Export and quality control were handled in immunoSEQ Analyzer 3.0, while downstream analyses relied on R Bioconductor and Immunarch. Repertoire metrics were calculated using only productive rearrangements within the normalized downsampled data set. In the normalized cohort, clonotypes with more than 5 templates were defined as pathologically expanded. The Inverse Simpson Index served as the measure of repertoire diversity. CMV-specificity analyses were carried out on the non-normalized data set to capture all clonotypes. The table was pulled from immuneACCESS by TCRdb, which kept in-frame rearrangements only. Such tables lose some clones; where checked, under half of the loss comes from unresolved V genes, and the rest has no known cause. That table furnishes V, J and clone size, whereas the DNA furnished D and trimming. This sample is represented by tens of thousands of clones; over 60% of them were singletons. In total, the top ten clones hold approximately 6.3% of the sample.

Sample: peripheral blood mononuclear cells, taken before stem cell transplant. The chain uses TRBV29-1 and TRBJ2-2; the D gene is tentatively TRBD1 or TRBD2, each matching 5 bases. The TCR was taken from a man in his fifties or sixties with myelodysplastic syndrome. Some clones in this sample may be carry-over from other donors' samples. The CDR3 protein: CSVRGETGELFF. The nucleotide sequence is given as TGCAGCGTTAGAGGGGAAACCGGGGAGCTGTTTTTT.